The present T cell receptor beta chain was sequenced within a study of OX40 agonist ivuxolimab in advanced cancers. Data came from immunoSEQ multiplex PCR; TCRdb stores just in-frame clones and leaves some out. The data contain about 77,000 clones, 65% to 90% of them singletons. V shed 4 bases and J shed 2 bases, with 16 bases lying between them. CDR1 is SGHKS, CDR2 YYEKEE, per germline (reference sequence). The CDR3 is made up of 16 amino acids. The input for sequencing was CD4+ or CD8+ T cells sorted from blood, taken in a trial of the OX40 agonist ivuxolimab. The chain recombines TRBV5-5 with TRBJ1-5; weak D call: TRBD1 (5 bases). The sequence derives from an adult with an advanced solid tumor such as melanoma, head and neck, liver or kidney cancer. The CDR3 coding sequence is TGTGCCAGCAGCCCGAGGCCGGGGGAACGCAATCAGCCCCAGCATTTT. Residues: CASSPRPGERNQPQHF.